The 6 T cell receptor beta chains reported below all come from one sample, sequenced in a study of blood T cells in healthy people across ages. Combining a sample-barcoded 5' primer with a J-beta primer mix, a second PCR ran for 7 to 11 cycles. TCRdb independently ran MiXCR on the 5' RACE reads; one entry per CDR3 protein. The repertoire holds around 1,500,000 distinct CDR3 sequences, with roughly 40% as singletons. Sequenced: blood. The receptors derive from a woman in her late teens or twenties in good health.

This clonotype has more than one count but fewer than ten. This sequence joins TRBV27 and TRBJ1-1; the match to TRBD1 covers 7 bases. J lost 3 bases, V lost 4 bases, and 2 bases had no gene match. CDR1 and CDR2 from the germline V gene are MNHEY and SMNVEV (reference sequence). This CDR3 is built from 13 residues. The CDR3 nucleotides are TGTGCCAGCAGTTCCAGGGGGGACACTGAAGCTTTCTTT. It is translated as CASSSRGDTEAFF.

This clonotype occurred a few times. The chain couples TRBV5-6 to TRBJ2-7, with 9 nucleotides matching TRBD2. V gave up 1 base and J gave up 2 bases; unmatched junction bases: 7. The CDR3 is 16 residues long. Germline assignment: CDR1 SGHDT and CDR2 YYEEEE. The DNA of the CDR3 is TGTGCCAGCAGCTTGCGGCTAGCGGGGACCACCTACGAGCAGTACTTC. Its protein is CASSLRLAGTTYEQYF.

This rearrangement joins TRBV7-2 to TRBJ2-3, with D maybe TRBD2 (7 bases). Between the trimmed V and J ends, which lost 4 bases and 4 bases, there was a span of 12 bases. The CDR3 is 14 residues long. Per the germline V gene, CDR1 is SGHTA and CDR2 is FQGNSA. CDR3 in amino acids: CASSSRGQADTQYF. CDR3 in DNA: TGTGCCAGCAGCTCGCGGGGGCAGGCAGATACGCAGTATTTT.

V usage is TRBV5-1 and J usage is TRBJ2-6; the D gene is possibly TRBD2 (5 bases). This CDR3 has 14 amino acids. Trimming took off 9 bases at V and 3 bases at J, with 13 bases between the two ends. Germline V gene lookup returns CDR1 SGHRS and CDR2 YFSETQ. The CDR3 DNA reads TGCGCCACCTCCGTGGGGAGTGGGGCCAACGTCCTGACTTTC. Its protein product is CATSVGSGANVLTF.

The J gene is TRBJ2-7, the V gene TRBV2; TRBD2 matches at 11 bases. Matching the DNA end better, TRBJ2-4 makes the J call doubtful. The length of the CDR3 is 16 residues. The germline gives CDR1 SNHLY, CDR2 FYNNEI. The CDR3 DNA sequence: TGTGCCCGCAAAAATCTTTTAGCGGGGGGGCGAAACATTCAGTACTTC. Translation: CARKNLLAGGRNIQYF.

The chain recombines TRBV12-3 or TRBV12-4 with TRBJ1-1; D call uncertain. The CDR3 sequence is 14 residues long. V gave up 5 bases and J gave up 8 bases, with 18 bases separating them. The CDR3 bases are TGTGCCAGCAGTCCGGGTCTCCCGGTGGGAGAAGCTTTCTTT. Protein sequence: CASSPGLPVGEAFF.